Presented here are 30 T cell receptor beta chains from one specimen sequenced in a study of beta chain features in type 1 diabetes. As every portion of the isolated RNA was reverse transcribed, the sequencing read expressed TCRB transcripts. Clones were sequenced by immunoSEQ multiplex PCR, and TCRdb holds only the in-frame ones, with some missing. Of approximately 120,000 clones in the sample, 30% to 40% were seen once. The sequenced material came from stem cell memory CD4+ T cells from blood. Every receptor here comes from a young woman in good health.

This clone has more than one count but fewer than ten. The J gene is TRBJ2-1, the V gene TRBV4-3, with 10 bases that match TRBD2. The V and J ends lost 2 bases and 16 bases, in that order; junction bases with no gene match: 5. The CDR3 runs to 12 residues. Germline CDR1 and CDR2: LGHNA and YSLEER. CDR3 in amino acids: CASSQSSGSLFF. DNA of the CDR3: TGCGCCAGCAGCCAATCTAGCGGGAGTCTTTTCTTC.

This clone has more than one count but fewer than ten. CDR3 nucleotide sequence: TGTGCCAGCAGCTCCCCGACCTTCGGGGCCAAAAACATTCAGTACTTC. Amino acid sequence: CASSSPTFGAKNIQYF. This chain uses TRBV7-2 with TRBJ2-4; D not resolved. CDR1 and CDR2 from the germline V gene are SGHTA and FQGNSA. The CDR3 length is 16 residues. Trimming took 4 bases from V and 1 from J, leaving 14 bases between them.

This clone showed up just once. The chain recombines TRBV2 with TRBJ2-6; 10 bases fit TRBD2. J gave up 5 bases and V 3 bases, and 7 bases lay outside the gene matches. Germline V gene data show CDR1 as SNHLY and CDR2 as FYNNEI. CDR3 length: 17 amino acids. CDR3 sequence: CASSEPSGSTRANVLTF. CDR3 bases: TGTGCCAGCAGTGAGCCTAGCGGGAGTACCCGGGCCAACGTCCTGACTTTC.

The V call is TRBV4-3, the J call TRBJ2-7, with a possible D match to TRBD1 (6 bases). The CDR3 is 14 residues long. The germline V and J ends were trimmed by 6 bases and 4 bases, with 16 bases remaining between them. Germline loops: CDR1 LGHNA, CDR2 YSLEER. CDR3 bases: TGCGCCAGCAGTCCCAGCAGGGGCTGGTACGAGCAGTACTTC. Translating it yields CASSPSRGWYEQYF.

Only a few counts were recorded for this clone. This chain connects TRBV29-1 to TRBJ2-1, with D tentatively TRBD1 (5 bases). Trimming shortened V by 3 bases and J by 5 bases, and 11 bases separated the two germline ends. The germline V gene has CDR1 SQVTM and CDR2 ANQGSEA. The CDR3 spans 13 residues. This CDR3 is CSVEGRINNEQFF. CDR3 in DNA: TGCAGCGTTGAGGGGCGGATAAACAATGAGCAGTTCTTC.

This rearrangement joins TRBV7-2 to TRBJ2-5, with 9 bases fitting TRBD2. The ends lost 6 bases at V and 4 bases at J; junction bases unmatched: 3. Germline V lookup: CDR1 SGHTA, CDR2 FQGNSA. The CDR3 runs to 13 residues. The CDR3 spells CASRRGGVETQYF. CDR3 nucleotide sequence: TGTGCCAGCAGGCGGGGGGGGGTAGAGACCCAGTACTTC.

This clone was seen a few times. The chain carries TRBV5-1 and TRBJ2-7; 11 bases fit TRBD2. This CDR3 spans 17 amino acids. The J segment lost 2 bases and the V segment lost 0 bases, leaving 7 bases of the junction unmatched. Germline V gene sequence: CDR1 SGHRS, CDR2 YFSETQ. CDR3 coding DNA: TGCGCCAGCAGCTTGGCCTATCTTAGCGGGAGGGCCTACGAGCAGTACTTC. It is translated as CASSLAYLSGRAYEQYF.

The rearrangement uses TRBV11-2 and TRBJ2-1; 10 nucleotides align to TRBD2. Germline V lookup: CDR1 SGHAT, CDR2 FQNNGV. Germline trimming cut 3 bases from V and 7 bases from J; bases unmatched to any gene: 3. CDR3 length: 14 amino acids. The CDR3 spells CASSLNSGRNEQFF. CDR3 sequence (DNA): TGTGCCAGCAGCTTGAATAGCGGGAGGAATGAGCAGTTCTTC.

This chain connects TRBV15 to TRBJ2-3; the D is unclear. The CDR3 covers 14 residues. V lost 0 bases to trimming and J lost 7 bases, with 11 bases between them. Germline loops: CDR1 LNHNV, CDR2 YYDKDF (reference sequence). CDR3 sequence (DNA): TGTGCCACCAGCAGAGACCACCGCGAGAATACGCAGTATTTT. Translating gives CATSRDHRENTQYF. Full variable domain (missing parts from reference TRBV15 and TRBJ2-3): DAMVIQNPRYQVTQFGKPVTLSCSQTLNHNVMYWYQQKSSQAPKLLFHYYDKDFNNEADTPDNFQSRRPNTSFCFLDIRSPGLGDTAMYLCATSRDHRENTQYFGPGTRLTVL.

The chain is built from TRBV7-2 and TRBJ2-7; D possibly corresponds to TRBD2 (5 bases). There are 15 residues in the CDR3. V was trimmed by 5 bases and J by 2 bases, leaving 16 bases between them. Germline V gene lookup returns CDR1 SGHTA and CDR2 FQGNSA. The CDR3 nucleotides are TGTGCCAGCAGCCGAACGAGGGTTTTTACCTACGAGCAGTACTTC. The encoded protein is CASSRTRVFTYEQYF.

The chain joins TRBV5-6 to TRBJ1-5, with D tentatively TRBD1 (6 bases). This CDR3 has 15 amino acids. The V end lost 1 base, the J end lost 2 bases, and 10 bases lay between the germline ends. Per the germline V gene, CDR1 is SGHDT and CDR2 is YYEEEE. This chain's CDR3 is CASSLFGGGNQPQHF. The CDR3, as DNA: TGTGCCAGCAGCTTGTTTGGGGGCGGCAATCAGCCCCAGCATTTT.

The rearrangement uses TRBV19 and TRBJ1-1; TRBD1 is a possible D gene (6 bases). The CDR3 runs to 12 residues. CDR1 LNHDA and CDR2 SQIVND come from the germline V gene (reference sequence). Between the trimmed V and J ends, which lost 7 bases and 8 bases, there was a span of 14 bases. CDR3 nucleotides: TGTGCCAGTACTAGGGATAGGGGGGAAGCTTTCTTT. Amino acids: CASTRDRGEAFF.

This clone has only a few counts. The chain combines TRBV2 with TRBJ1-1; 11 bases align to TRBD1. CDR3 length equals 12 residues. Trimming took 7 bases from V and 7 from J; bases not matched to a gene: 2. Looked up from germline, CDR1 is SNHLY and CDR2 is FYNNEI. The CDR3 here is CASKGQGVEAFF. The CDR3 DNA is TGTGCCAGCAAGGGACAGGGGGTTGAAGCTTTCTTT.

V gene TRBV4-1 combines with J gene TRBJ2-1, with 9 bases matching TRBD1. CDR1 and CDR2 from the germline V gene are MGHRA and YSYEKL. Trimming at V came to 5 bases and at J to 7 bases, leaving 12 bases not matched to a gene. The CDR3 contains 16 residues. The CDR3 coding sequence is TGCGCCAGCAGCGAAGGTGGGACAGGGTGGTGGAATGAGCAGTTCTTC. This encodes CASSEGGTGWWNEQFF.

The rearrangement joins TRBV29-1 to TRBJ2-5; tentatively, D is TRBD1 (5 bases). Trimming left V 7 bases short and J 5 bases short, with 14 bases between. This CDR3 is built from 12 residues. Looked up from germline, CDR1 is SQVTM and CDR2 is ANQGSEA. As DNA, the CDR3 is TGCAGCGCAGACAGTCGTCCGGAGACCCAGTACTTC. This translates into CSADSRPETQYF.

CDR3 amino acids: CASSLSRAGQETQYF. In nucleotides, the CDR3 is TGTGCCAGCAGTTTAAGTCGGGCAGGGCAAGAGACCCAGTACTTC. The chain joins TRBV28 to TRBJ2-5; D possibly corresponds to TRBD1 (5 bases). Germline V CDR1 and CDR2: MDHEN, SYDVKM. This CDR3 is 15 amino acids long. Between the trimmed V and J ends, which lost 2 bases and 2 bases, there was a span of 12 bases.

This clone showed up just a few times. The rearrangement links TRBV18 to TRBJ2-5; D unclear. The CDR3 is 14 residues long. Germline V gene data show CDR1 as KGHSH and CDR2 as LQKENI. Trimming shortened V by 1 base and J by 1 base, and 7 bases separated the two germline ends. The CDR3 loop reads CASSPRGSQETQYF. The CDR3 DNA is TGTGCCAGCTCACCACGAGGTTCCCAAGAGACCCAGTACTTC.

The CDR3 loop is CATINSGTPYEQYF. The CDR3 coding sequence is TGTGCCACCATAAATAGCGGAACACCCTACGAGCAGTACTTC. The chain has TRBV27 and TRBJ2-7; perhaps TRBD2 as D (6 bases). V was cut by 10 bases and J by 2 bases, with 18 bases left in between. CDR3 length equals 14 residues. Per the germline V gene, CDR1 is MNHEY and CDR2 is SMNVEV (reference sequence).

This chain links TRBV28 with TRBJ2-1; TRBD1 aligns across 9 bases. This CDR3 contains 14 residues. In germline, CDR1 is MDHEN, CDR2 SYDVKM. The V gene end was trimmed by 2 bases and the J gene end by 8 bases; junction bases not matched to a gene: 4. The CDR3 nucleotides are TGTGCCAGCAGTTTAATGCACAGGGGGCATGAGCAGTTCTTC. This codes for CASSLMHRGHEQFF. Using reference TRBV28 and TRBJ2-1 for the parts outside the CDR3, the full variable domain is DVKVTQSSRYLVKRTGEKVFLECVQDMDHENMFWYRQDPGLGLRLIYFSYDVKMKEKGDIPEGYSVSREKKERFSLILESASTNQTSMYLCASSLMHRGHEQFFGPGTRLTVL.

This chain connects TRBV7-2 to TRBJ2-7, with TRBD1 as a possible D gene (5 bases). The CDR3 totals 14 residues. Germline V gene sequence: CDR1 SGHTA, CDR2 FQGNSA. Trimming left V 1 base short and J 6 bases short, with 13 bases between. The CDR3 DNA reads TGTGCCAGCAGCTTAGTCTCCAGGGTTCGCGAGCAGTACTTC. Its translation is CASSLVSRVREQYF.

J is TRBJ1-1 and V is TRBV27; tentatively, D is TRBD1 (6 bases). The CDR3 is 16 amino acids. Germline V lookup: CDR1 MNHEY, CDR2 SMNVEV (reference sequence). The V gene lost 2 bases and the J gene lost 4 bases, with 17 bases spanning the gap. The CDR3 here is CASSLRRGAFSTEAFF. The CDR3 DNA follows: TGTGCCAGCAGTTTACGACGGGGGGCGTTCAGCACTGAAGCTTTCTTT.

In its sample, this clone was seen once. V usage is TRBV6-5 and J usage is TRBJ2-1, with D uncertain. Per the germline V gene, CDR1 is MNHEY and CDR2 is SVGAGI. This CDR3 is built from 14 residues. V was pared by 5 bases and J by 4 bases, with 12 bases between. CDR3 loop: CASSPFYLYNEQFF. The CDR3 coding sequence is TGTGCCAGCAGTCCCTTCTACTTATACAATGAGCAGTTCTTC.

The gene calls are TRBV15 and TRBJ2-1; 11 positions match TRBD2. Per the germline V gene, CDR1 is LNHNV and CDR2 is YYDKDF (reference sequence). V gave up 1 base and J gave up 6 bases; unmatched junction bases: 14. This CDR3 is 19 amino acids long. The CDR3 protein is CATSRAPSGRSRGFNEQFF. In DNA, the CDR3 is TGTGCCACCAGCAGAGCTCCTAGCGGGAGGTCACGAGGGTTCAATGAGCAGTTCTTC.

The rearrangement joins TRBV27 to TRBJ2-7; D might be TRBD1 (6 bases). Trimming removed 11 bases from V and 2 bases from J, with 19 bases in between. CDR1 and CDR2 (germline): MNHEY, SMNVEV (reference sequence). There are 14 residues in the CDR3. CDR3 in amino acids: CASSTGTLTYEQYF. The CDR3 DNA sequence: TGTGCCTCCAGCACAGGGACACTAACCTACGAGCAGTACTTC.

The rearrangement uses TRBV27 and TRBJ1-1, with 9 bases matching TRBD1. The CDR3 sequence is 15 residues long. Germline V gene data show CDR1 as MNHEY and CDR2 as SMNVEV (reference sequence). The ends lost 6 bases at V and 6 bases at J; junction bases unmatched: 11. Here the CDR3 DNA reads TGTGCCAGCAGGCCGAGGACAGGGGTAAGCGCTGAAGCTTTCTTT. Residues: CASRPRTGVSAEAFF.

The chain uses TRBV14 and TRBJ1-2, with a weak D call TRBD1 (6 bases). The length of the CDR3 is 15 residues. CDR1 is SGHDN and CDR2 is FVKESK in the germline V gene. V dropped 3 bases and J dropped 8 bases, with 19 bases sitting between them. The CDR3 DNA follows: TGTGCCAGCAGCCACAGGGGCCAGATTGGGATAGGCTACACCTTC. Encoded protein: CASSHRGQIGIGYTF.

The CDR3 nucleotides read TGTGCCAGCAGCTTGGTTTGGACAGGGGATGAGCAGTTCTTC. Translated: CASSLVWTGDEQFF. The gene calls are TRBV7-2 and TRBJ2-1, with 9 bases aligning to TRBD1. The CDR3 has 14 residues. V lost 3 bases to trimming and J lost 8 bases; unmatched junction nucleotides: 5. The germline gives CDR1 SGHTA, CDR2 FQGNSA.

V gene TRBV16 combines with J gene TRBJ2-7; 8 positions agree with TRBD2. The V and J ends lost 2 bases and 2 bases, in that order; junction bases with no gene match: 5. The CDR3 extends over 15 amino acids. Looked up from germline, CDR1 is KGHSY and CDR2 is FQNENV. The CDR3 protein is CASSQTGTRTYEQYF. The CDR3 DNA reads TGTGCCAGCAGCCAAACCGGGACTAGAACCTACGAGCAGTACTTC. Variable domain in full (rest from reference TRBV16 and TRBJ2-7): GEEVAQTPKHLVRGEGQKAKLYCAPIKGHSYVFWYQQVLKNEFKFLISFQNENVFDETGMPKERFSAKCLPNSPCSLEIQATKLEDSAVYFCASSQTGTRTYEQYFGPGTRLTVT.

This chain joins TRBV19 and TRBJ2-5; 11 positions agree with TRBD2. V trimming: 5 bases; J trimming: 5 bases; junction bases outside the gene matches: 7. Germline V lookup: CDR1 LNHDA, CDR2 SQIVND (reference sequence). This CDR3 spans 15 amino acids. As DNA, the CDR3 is TGTGCCAGTAGTCCTGGACTAGCGGGTATGGAGACCCAGTACTTC. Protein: CASSPGLAGMETQYF.

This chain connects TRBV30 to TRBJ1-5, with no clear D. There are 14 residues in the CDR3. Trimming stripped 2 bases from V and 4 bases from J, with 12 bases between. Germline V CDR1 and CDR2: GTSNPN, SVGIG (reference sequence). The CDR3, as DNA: TGTGCCTGGAGTTCGGGAGCATGGAATCAGCCCCAGCATTTT. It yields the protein CAWSSGAWNQPQHF. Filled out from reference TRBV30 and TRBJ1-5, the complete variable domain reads SQTIHQWPATLVQPVGSPLSLECTVEGTSNPNLYWYRQAAGRGLQLLFYSVGIGQISSEVPQNLSASRPQDRQFILSSKKLLLSDSGFYLCAWSSGAWNQPQHFGDGTRLSIL.